A single sample gave rise to the 2 T cell receptor beta chains below, sequenced in a study of blood T cell repertoires in COVID-19. Profiling relied on immunoSEQ multiplex PCR, and the TCRdb table lists in-frame clones only, not all of them. Here the sample spans roughly 88,000 clones, around nine tenths being singletons. Sequencing was performed on peripheral blood. Source of these receptors: a woman aged 45-60 years in a cohort sampled during active COVID-19.

V and J are TRBV11-3 and TRBJ1-3; weak D call: TRBD1 (6 bases). Trimming removed 2 bases at V and 4 bases at J, with 15 bases between. Germline V gene data show CDR1 as SGHNT and CDR2 as YENEEA. The CDR3 is made up of 16 amino acids. CDR3 residues: CASSLTIWTDGNTIYF. The CDR3 DNA follows: TGTGCCAGCAGCTTAACTATTTGGACAGACGGAAACACCATATATTTT.

In its sample, this clone was seen once. The gene calls are TRBV6-5 and TRBJ1-1, with D unresolved. V was cut by 6 bases and J by 7 bases, with 21 bases left in between. CDR3 length: 15 residues. Per germline, CDR1 MNHEY and CDR2 SVGAGI. The CDR3 is CASRPEVWRVSEAFF. CDR3 nucleotides: TGTGCCAGCAGGCCGGAGGTCTGGAGGGTGAGTGAAGCTTTCTTT.